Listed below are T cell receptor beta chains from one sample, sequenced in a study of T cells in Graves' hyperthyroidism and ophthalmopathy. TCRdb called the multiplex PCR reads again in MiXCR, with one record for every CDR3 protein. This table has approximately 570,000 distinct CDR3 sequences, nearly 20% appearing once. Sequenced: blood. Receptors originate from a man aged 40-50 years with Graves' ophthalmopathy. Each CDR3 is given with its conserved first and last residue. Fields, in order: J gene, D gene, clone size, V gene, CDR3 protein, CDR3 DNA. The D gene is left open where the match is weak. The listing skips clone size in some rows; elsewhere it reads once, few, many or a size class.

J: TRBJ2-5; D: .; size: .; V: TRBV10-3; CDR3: CAISDSGAGETQYF; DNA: TGTGCCATCAGTGATTCGGGGGCCGGGGAGACCCAGTACTTC
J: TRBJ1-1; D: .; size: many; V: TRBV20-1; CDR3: CSASGGSFNTEAFF; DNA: TGCAGTGCTAGTGGTGGGAGTTTTAACACTGAAGCTTTCTTT
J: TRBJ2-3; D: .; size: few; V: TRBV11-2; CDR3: CASSPGRITDTQYF; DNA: TGTGCCAGCAGTCCCGGGCGGATTACAGATACGCAGTATTTT
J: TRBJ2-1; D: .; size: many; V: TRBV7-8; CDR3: CASSLGLVAGVGANEQFF; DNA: TGTGCCAGCAGCTTAGGACTGGTGGCTGGAGTGGGAGCCAATGAGCAGTTCTTC
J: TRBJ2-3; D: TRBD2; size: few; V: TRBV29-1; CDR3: CSVSRLAGSTDTQYF; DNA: TGCAGCGTTTCCCGGCTAGCGGGGAGCACAGATACGCAGTATTTT
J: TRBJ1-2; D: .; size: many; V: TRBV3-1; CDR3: CASSQESANYGYTF; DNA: TGTGCCAGCAGCCAAGAAAGCGCTAACTATGGCTACACCTTC
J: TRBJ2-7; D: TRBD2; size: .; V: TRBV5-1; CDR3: CASSAGREEYF; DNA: TGCGCCAGCAGCGCCGGGAGGGAGGAGTACTTC
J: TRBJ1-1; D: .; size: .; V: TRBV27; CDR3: CASSLSGPTEAFF; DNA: TGTGCCAGCAGTTTATCGGGCCCCACTGAAGCTTTCTTT
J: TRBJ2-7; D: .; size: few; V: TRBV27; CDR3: CASSPDLRGQYF; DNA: TGTGCCAGCAGTCCAGACTTGCGCGGGCAGTACTTC
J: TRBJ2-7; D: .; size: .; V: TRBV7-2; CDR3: CASSPYGIGAGEQYF; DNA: TGTGCCAGCAGCCCATACGGGATAGGGGCGGGCGAGCAGTACTTC
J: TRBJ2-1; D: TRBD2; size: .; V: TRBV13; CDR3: CASSLFGGTPGGQFF; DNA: TGTGCCAGCAGCTTATTTGGCGGGACCCCGGGGGGGCAGTTCTTC
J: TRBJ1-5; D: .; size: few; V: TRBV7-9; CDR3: CASSYGGEQPQHF; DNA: TGTGCCAGCAGCTATGGGGGGGAACAGCCCCAGCATTTT
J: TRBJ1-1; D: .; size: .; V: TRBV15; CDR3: CATSRVGPGKTEAFF; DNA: TGTGCCACCAGCAGAGTTGGCCCCGGGAAAACTGAAGCTTTCTTT
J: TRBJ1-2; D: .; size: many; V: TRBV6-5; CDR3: CASSSRRRNYGYTF; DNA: TGTGCCAGCAGTTCCCGGCGGAGGAACTATGGCTACACCTTC
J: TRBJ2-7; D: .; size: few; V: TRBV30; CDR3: CAWSSTGGGVVSYEQYF; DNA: TGTGCCTGGAGTTCAACTGGGGGAGGAGTTGTGTCCTACGAGCAGTACTTC
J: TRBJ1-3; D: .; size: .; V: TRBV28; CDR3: CAIHSAKDTIYF; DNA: TGTGCCATCCACAGTGCCAAAGACACCATATATTTT
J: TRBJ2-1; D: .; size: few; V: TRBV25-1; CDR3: CASSERWEYNEQFF; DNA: TGTGCCAGCAGTGAACGGTGGGAATACAATGAGCAGTTCTTC
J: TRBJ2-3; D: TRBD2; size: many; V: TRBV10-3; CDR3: CAISEIAGGPDTQYF; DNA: TGTGCCATCAGTGAGATAGCGGGAGGACCAGATACGCAGTATTTT
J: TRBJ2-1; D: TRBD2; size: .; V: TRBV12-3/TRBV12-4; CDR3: CASSFHSGRNNEQFF; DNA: TGTGCCAGCAGTTTTCATAGCGGGAGAAACAATGAGCAGTTCTTC
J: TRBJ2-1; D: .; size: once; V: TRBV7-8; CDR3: CTSSSGWNSRALGQGNEQFF; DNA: TGTACCAGCAGCTCAGGGTGGAACAGCCGGGCTCTGGGACAAGGAAATGAGCAGTTCTTC
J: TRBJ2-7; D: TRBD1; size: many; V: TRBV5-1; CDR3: CASSSGTGNYEQYF; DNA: TGCGCCAGCAGCTCGGGGACAGGGAACTACGAGCAGTACTTC
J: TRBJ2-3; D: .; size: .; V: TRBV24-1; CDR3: CATSDPLRGSTDTQYF; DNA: TGTGCCACCAGTGACCCCCTCCGCGGTAGCACAGATACGCAGTATTTT
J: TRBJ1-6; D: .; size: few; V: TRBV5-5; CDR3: CASSLKTPYNSPLHF; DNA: TGTGCCAGCAGCTTGAAAACTCCTTATAATTCACCCCTCCACTTT
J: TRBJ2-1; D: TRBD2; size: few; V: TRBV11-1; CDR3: CASSLAPIAGTNEQFF; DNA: TGTGCCAGCAGCTTAGCGCCGATAGCGGGTACCAATGAGCAGTTCTTC
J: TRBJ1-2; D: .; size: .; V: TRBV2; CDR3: CASESNYGYTF; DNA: TGTGCCAGCGAGAGTAACTATGGCTACACCTTC
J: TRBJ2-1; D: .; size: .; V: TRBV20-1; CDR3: CSAVWTGRTREQFF; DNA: TGCAGTGCTGTTTGGACGGGGAGGACGAGGGAGCAGTTCTTC
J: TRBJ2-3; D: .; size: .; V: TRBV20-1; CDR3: CSARQGNTQYF; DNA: TGCAGTGCTAGACAGGGGAATACGCAGTATTTT
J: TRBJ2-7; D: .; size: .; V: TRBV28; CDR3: CASSLLARPEQYF; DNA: TGTGCCAGCAGTTTATTGGCACGGCCGGAGCAGTACTTC
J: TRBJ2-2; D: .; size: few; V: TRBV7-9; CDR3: CASSPGADTGELFF; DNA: TGTGCCAGCAGTCCCGGGGCGGACACCGGGGAGCTGTTTTTT
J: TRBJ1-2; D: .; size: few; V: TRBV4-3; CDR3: CASSQDRNGYTF; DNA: TGCGCCAGCAGCCAAGATCGGAATGGCTACACCTTC
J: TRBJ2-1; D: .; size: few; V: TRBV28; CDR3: CASSFPPVDEQFF; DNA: TGTGCCAGCAGTTTCCCCCCCGTAGATGAGCAGTTCTTC
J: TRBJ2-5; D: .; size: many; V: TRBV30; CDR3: CAWSVSRGRQTQYF; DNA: TGTGCCTGGAGTGTATCCAGGGGTAGACAGACCCAGTACTTC
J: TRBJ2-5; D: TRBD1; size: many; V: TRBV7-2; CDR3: CASSWDRQETQYF; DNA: TGTGCCAGCAGTTGGGACAGACAAGAGACCCAGTACTTC
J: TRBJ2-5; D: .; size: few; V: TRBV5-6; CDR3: CASSTTRLSQETQYF; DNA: TGTGCCAGCAGCACAACTAGGCTCTCCCAAGAGACCCAGTACTTC
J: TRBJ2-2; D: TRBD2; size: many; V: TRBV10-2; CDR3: CASMGNNKGLAGAFIGELFF; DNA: TGCGCCAGCATGGGGAACAATAAGGGACTAGCGGGAGCGTTTATCGGGGAGCTGTTTTTT
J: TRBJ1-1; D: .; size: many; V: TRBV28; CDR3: CASTLGGVNTEAFF; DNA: TGTGCCAGCACCTTAGGGGGGGTGAACACTGAAGCTTTCTTT
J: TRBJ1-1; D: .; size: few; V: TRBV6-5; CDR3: CASSLGRDSEAFF; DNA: TGTGCCAGCAGTTTAGGGCGGGACTCTGAAGCTTTCTTT
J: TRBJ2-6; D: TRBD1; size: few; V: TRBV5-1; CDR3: CASSLPGGLGANVLTF; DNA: TGCGCCAGCAGTTTACCAGGGGGTCTTGGGGCCAACGTCCTGACTTTC
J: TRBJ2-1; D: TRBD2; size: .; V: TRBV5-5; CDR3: CAGSSGGPNEQFF; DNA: TGTGCCGGATCTAGCGGGGGGCCGAATGAGCAGTTCTTC
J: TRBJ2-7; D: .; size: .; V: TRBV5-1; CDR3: CASSLNSGAYEQYF; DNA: TGCGCCAGCAGCTTGAATTCCGGGGCCTACGAGCAGTACTTC
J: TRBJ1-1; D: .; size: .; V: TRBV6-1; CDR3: CASSEGNSRTEAFF; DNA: TGTGCCAGCAGTGAAGGCAACAGTCGGACTGAAGCTTTCTTT
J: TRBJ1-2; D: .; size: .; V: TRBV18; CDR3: CASSPEGNNYGYTF; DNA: TGTGCCAGCTCACCAGAAGGGAATAACTATGGCTACACCTTC
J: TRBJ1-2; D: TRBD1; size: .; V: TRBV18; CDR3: CASSQGASDYGYTF; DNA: TGTGCCAGCTCCCAGGGGGCAAGCGACTATGGCTACACCTTC
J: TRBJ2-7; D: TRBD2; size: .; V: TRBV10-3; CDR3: CAISGTSGTYEQYF; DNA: TGTGCCATCAGTGGTACTAGCGGGACGTACGAGCAGTACTTC
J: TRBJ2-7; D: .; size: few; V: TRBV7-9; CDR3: CASSPPGAPYEQYF; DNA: TGTGCCAGCAGCCCCCCCGGGGCCCCCTACGAGCAGTACTTC
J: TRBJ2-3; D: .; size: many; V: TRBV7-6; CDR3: CASSLGSSTSTDTQYF; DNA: TGTGCCAGCAGCTTAGGTTCGAGTACTAGCACAGATACGCAGTATTTT
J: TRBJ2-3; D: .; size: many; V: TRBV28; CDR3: CASRGGGSTDTQYF; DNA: TGTGCCAGCAGGGGGGGCGGGTCCACAGATACGCAGTATTTT
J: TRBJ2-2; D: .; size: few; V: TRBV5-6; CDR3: CASSLRNRLPSGELFF; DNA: TGTGCCAGCAGCCTCCGAAACCGGCTCCCGTCCGGGGAGCTGTTTTTT
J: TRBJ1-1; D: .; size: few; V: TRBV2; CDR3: CASTVRWGNTEAFF; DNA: TGTGCCAGCACCGTGAGGTGGGGTAACACTGAAGCTTTCTTT
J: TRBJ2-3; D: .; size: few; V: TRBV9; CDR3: CASNVGRGIGTDTQYF; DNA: TGTGCCAGCAACGTAGGCCGGGGGATAGGCACAGATACGCAGTATTTT
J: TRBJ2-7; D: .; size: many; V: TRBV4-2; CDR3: CASSQDKGPSEEQYF; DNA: TGTGCCAGCAGCCAAGACAAGGGTCCTTCTGAGGAGCAGTACTTC
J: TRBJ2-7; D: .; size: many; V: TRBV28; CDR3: CASSLGRPVEQYF; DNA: TGTGCCAGCAGTTTAGGCCGACCCGTGGAGCAGTACTTC
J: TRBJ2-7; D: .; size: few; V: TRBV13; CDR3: CASSSRRTVYEQYF; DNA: TGTGCCAGCAGCTCCCGACGGACCGTCTACGAGCAGTACTTC
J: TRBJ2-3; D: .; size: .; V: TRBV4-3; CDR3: CASSQGQGSTDTQYF; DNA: TGCGCCAGCAGCCAAGGTCAAGGAAGCACAGATACGCAGTATTTT